Here is one T cell receptor (beta chain) with its context. Ten or more counts support this clonotype. Its antigen remains undetermined. Qualities for individual bases were not recorded, and no much larger clone is one base off. TCRdb lists the instrument as Illumina HiSeq 2500. Quantitative 5'-RACE with molecular barcodes was used to prepare TCR beta libraries. From the authors' description of their analysis: A new computational method, built on a probabilistic model of VDJ rearrangement, was used to identify disease-linked TCR variants. TCRdb trimmed public reads at Q25 via fastp, called clones via MiXCR and kept in-frame beta chains. Rows with a matching CDR3 protein are joined into one entry that keeps the most common DNA and genes. TCRdb, not the original authors, processed these V and J calls. This sample comprises fewer than 550,000 distinct CDR3 sequences, 5.3% of them detected only once. 3% to 4.5% of the sample is taken by the ten largest.

CDR1 and CDR2, looked up from the germline V gene (reference sequence), are SEHNR and FQNEAQ. V sheds 8 bases and J sheds 0 bases, leaving 14 bases between their ends. From cysteine to phenylalanine, the CDR3 is 15 amino acids long. Only CDR3 DNA is held: 45 bases, read in frame from base 1. This record comes from a study of CD8 T cells in ankylosing spondylitis (dated by TCRdb to 2017 to 2019). For the wider study: The study profiled T cell receptor beta repertoires in healthy donors and ankylosing spondylitis patients to find disease-linked TCR variants. The full study cohort was made up of 25 ankylosing spondylitis patients and approximately 100 healthy donors. Peripheral blood was sampled, and synovial fluid was additionally collected from ankylosing spondylitis patients.

Study-wide findings and limitations: According to the report, matched synovial fluid samples from ankylosing spondylitis patients were significantly enriched for the disease-linked clones. Some motif variants had previously been reported in the synovial fluid and blood of reactive arthritis patients, which suggests shared mechanisms of disease initiation. The disease-linked clones had a CD8+ phenotype and were found at relatively low frequencies in peripheral blood. Blood from ankylosing spondylitis patients appeared to be characterized by a TCR beta motif composed of 7 to 9 highly homologous amino acid variants.

The TCR was taken from a male donor with ankylosing spondylitis. The chain is encoded by TRBV7-9 joined to TRBJ1-3; the D segment cannot be called with confidence. Material: blood, either unsorted or a sorted T cell fraction (not recorded which). CDR3 region: CASGPARFSGNTIYF. The nucleotide sequence is given as TGTGCCAGCGGCCCCGCACGATTCTCTGGAAACACCATATATTTT.